This entry features one T cell receptor (beta chain) sequence. This specimen belongs to a study of blood T cell repertoires in COVID-19. Study-level information: Italy, Spain and the United States were the sources of the convalescent and acute COVID-19 samples. T cells, B-cell-depleted T cells, or PBMCs supplied cDNA or gDNA.

As originally analysed: Reference gene primer amplification gave estimated nucleated cell counts. Here immunoSEQ multiplex PCR was the method, and the copy in TCRdb shows in-frame clones only, minus some. V, J and clone size are those of that table, while D and trimming were read from the DNA. In the table there are under 200,000 clones, approximately 92% of which are singletons. Trimming cost V 0 bases and J 4 bases, with 12 bases left between them. The CDR3 loop spans 15 amino acids. Germline CDR1 is MNHEY and CDR2 is SVGEGT. This TCR was sampled from a man in his fifties or sixties with acute or convalescent COVID-19. V and J are TRBV6-2 or TRBV6-3 and TRBJ2-5; D perhaps matches TRBD2 (5 bases). Source material: peripheral blood. The CDR3, as DNA: TGTGCCAGCAGTTACTCGGCCCGCGGGTCAGAGACCCAGTACTTC. It yields the protein CASSYSARGSETQYF.